A selection of T cell receptor beta chains follows, all from one sample in a study of cytomegalovirus exposure and HLA in healthy donors. The data were produced by immunoSEQ multiplex PCR, yet TCRdb's version contains in-frame clones alone and is incomplete. The sample gives more than 150,000 clones, around 84% of which show up once; less than 9% is in the top ten. Material: PBMCs. Source of these receptors: a man aged 18 to 35 in good health and CMV-seropositive. CDR3s include the opening cysteine and the closing phenylalanine or tryptophan. The D gene is left open where the match is weak. Some rows mark clone size as missing; the rest say once, few, many or name a class of expanded clone.

d_call: TRBD1; j_call: TRBJ2-2; v_call: TRBV6-1; clone_size: -; cdr3_aa: CASSETGTTGELFF; cdr3_nt: TGTGCCAGCAGTGAGACAGGGACAACCGGGGAGCTGTTTTTT
d_call: TRBD2; j_call: TRBJ2-1; v_call: TRBV5-6; clone_size: -; cdr3_aa: CASRLGLVGYNEQFF; cdr3_nt: TGTGCCAGCAGGCTGGGACTAGTGGGATACAATGAGCAGTTCTTC
d_call: TRBD2; j_call: TRBJ2-2; v_call: TRBV5-1; clone_size: once; cdr3_aa: CASSLAGTSDTGELFF; cdr3_nt: TGCGCCAGCAGCTTGGCCGGGACTAGCGACACCGGGGAGCTGTTTTTT
d_call: -; j_call: TRBJ2-7; v_call: TRBV6-1; clone_size: -; cdr3_aa: CASSEASGGSSYEQYF; cdr3_nt: TGTGCCAGCAGTGAAGCCTCCGGAGGGTCCTCCTACGAGCAGTACTTC
d_call: TRBD1; j_call: TRBJ1-2; v_call: TRBV18; clone_size: -; cdr3_aa: CASSPGTGTYGYTF; cdr3_nt: TGTGCCAGCTCACCCGGGACAGGGACCTATGGCTACACCTTC
d_call: TRBD2; j_call: TRBJ2-1; v_call: TRBV27; clone_size: once; cdr3_aa: CASSPRRAGGVNEQFF; cdr3_nt: TGTGCCAGCAGTCCTAGACGGGCTGGGGGGGTGAATGAGCAGTTCTTC
d_call: -; j_call: TRBJ1-4; v_call: TRBV7-6; clone_size: -; cdr3_aa: CASSLGAGRTNEKLFF; cdr3_nt: TGTGCCAGCAGCTTAGGGGCAGGGAGGACTAATGAAAAACTGTTTTTT
d_call: TRBD2; j_call: TRBJ2-1; v_call: TRBV9; clone_size: many; cdr3_aa: CASSVGGTSGNKQFF; cdr3_nt: TGTGCCAGCAGCGTAGGAGGGACTAGCGGAAACAAGCAGTTCTTC
d_call: -; j_call: TRBJ2-1; v_call: TRBV29-1; clone_size: -; cdr3_aa: CSVEGGEVNEQFF; cdr3_nt: TGCAGCGTAGAAGGGGGGGAGGTCAATGAGCAGTTCTTC
d_call: -; j_call: TRBJ1-2; v_call: TRBV7-2; clone_size: -; cdr3_aa: CASSKSTGSHLDGYTF; cdr3_nt: TGTGCCAGCAGCAAATCAACAGGTTCTCACTTAGATGGCTACACCTTC
d_call: -; j_call: TRBJ2-4; v_call: TRBV30; clone_size: -; cdr3_aa: CAWGRNIQYF; cdr3_nt: TGTGCCTGGGGCCGAAACATTCAGTACTTC
d_call: TRBD1; j_call: TRBJ2-7; v_call: TRBV6-5; clone_size: -; cdr3_aa: CASSRDRDVTYEQYF; cdr3_nt: TGTGCCAGCAGCCGGGACAGGGACGTGACCTACGAGCAGTACTTC
d_call: -; j_call: TRBJ2-2; v_call: TRBV2; clone_size: -; cdr3_aa: CASRWGRDTGELFF; cdr3_nt: TGTGCCAGCAGGTGGGGGCGTGACACCGGGGAGCTGTTTTTT
d_call: TRBD1; j_call: TRBJ2-2; v_call: TRBV10-3; clone_size: -; cdr3_aa: CAIRGRTGGTTGELFF; cdr3_nt: TGTGCCATCAGGGGAAGAACAGGGGGCACGACCGGGGAGCTGTTTTTT
d_call: TRBD1; j_call: TRBJ2-1; v_call: TRBV14; clone_size: -; cdr3_aa: CASSQGDRGSYNEQFF; cdr3_nt: TGTGCCAGCAGCCAAGGGGACAGGGGCTCCTACAATGAGCAGTTCTTC
d_call: -; j_call: TRBJ2-3; v_call: TRBV18; clone_size: -; cdr3_aa: CASSPPSDTQYF; cdr3_nt: TGTGCCAGCTCACCACCGTCGGATACGCAGTATTTT
d_call: TRBD2; j_call: TRBJ2-1; v_call: TRBV4-3; clone_size: few; cdr3_aa: CASSQSSGRGEQFF; cdr3_nt: TGCGCCAGCAGCCAAAGTAGCGGGAGGGGTGAGCAGTTCTTC
d_call: TRBD2; j_call: TRBJ2-3; v_call: TRBV30; clone_size: -; cdr3_aa: CAWSTGTSGRGDTQYF; cdr3_nt: TGTGCCTGGAGTACAGGGACTAGCGGGAGAGGAGATACGCAGTATTTT
d_call: -; j_call: TRBJ2-3; v_call: TRBV20-1; clone_size: -; cdr3_aa: CSARADTQYF; cdr3_nt: TGCAGTGCTAGAGCGGATACGCAGTATTTT
d_call: -; j_call: TRBJ1-1; v_call: TRBV30; clone_size: few; cdr3_aa: CAWSAGGDTEAFF; cdr3_nt: TGTGCCTGGAGTGCGGGGGGGGACACTGAAGCTTTCTTT
d_call: TRBD2; j_call: TRBJ2-2; v_call: TRBV5-4; clone_size: -; cdr3_aa: CASSPLAGAGVGELFF; cdr3_nt: TGTGCCAGCAGCCCACTAGCGGGAGCCGGCGTCGGGGAGCTGTTTTTT
d_call: TRBD1; j_call: TRBJ2-1; v_call: TRBV5-4; clone_size: -; cdr3_aa: CASSPRDRFYNEQFF; cdr3_nt: TGTGCCAGCAGCCCCCGGGACAGATTTTACAATGAGCAGTTCTTC
d_call: -; j_call: TRBJ2-7; v_call: TRBV7-2; clone_size: -; cdr3_aa: CASTPSVYEQYF; cdr3_nt: TGTGCCAGCACACCATCGGTCTACGAGCAGTACTTC